This T cell receptor beta chain was recovered during a study of identical twins. This clonotype has a handful of counts. Its antigen is not identified. TCRdb called the 5' RACE reads again in MiXCR, with one record for every CDR3 protein. The sample contains about 920,000 distinct CDR3 sequences, approximately 13% of which appear only once. V lost 2 bases and J 4 bases, leaving 12 bases between the germline ends. The CDR3 is 15 residues long. Study conclusions and caveats: Researchers reported weaker excess twin sharing in beta out-of-frame sequences.

These data also featured in a second study, about yellow fever vaccine responses in identical twins.

Sequences were obtained from PBMCs. This chain connects TRBV12-3 or TRBV12-4 to TRBJ2-1; perhaps TRBD2 as D (5 bases). The sequence came from a young woman in good health. CDR3 amino acids: CASSLTGIGYNEQFF. The DNA for the CDR3 is TGTGCCAGCAGTTTAACCGGGATCGGATACAATGAGCAGTTCTTC.